This T cell receptor (beta chain) was observed in a study of T-cell memory formation after mild COVID-19. Study background: In these data, TCR clusters were largely donor specific.

One entry per CDR3 protein results from TCRdb running MiXCR on the 5' RACE reads. The sample consists of fewer than 350,000 distinct CDR3 sequences, about a sixth of them appearing once. Study outcomes and limitations: Whether second-wave clones peaking at day 37 were SARS-CoV-2 specific went unconfirmed. Contracting CD4+ clones were located mainly in CM and EM, and CD8+ clones in EMRA. Clones that contracted from day 15 to 85 were balanced CD4/CD8, while later expanders leaned CD4+.

In germline, CDR1 is SGHDT, CDR2 YYEEEE. This CDR3 is 15 amino acids long. Deletions cut 0 bases from V and 6 bases from J, with 16 bases between. This clonotype was observed a few times. Its antigen is not identified. What was sequenced was PBMCs or a T cell subset sorted from them (not recorded which). V usage is TRBV5-6 and J usage is TRBJ2-7; D possibly corresponds to TRBD1 (6 bases). This TCR derives from a man aged 18 to 29 who had mild COVID-19 (a few samples of this study predate the infection). Cell type and time point are not known. The CDR3 loop reads CASSLVQGRTLEQYV. The CDR3 DNA reads TGTGCCAGCAGCTTGGTACAGGGACGCACTCTCGAGCAGTACGTC.